The 18 T cell receptor beta chains below all came from one sample that was sequenced in a study of T cells in Graves' hyperthyroidism and ophthalmopathy. Amplification yielded TCR beta CDR3 regions, with RNA transcripts as the source. The HTBI primer set drove a first-round RT-PCR of the TCR CDR3. MiXCR, applied by TCRdb to the multiplex PCR reads, yields one record per CDR3 protein. The table records 300,000 or so distinct CDR3 sequences, roughly 21% of them present only once. Sequenced sample: blood. The receptors originated from a woman in her fifties or sixties with Graves' hyperthyroidism.

This clonotype came up many times. The V and J genes are TRBV28 and TRBJ2-7; TRBD1 matches 12 bases. The V and J ends lost 5 bases and 2 bases, in that order; junction bases with no gene match: 1. From germline, CDR1 is MDHEN and CDR2 SYDVKM. This CDR3 has 14 amino acids. The chain's CDR3 is CASSGTGGTYEQYF. In DNA, the CDR3 is TGTGCCAGCAGTGGGACAGGGGGCACCTACGAGCAGTACTTC. Together with reference TRBV28 and TRBJ2-7, the CDR3 gives the full variable domain: DVKVTQSSRYLVKRTGEKVFLECVQDMDHENMFWYRQDPGLGLRLIYFSYDVKMKEKGDIPEGYSVSREKKERFSLILESASTNQTSMYLCASSGTGGTYEQYFGPGTRLTVT.

This clonotype was recorded a few times. Germline is not matched at one junction end, which may reflect a read error. This rearrangement joins TRBV27 to TRBJ2-1; D is ambiguous. The CDR3 has 10 residues. CDR1 MNHEY and CDR2 SMNVEV come from the germline V gene (reference sequence). CDR3 in amino acids: CASGFIEQFF. The CDR3 DNA sequence: TGTGCCAGCGGTTTTATTGAGCAGTTCTTC.

This clonotype was counted at least ten times. The chain links TRBV6-4 to TRBJ2-1; the match to TRBD2 covers 12 bases. The V segment lost 6 bases and the J segment 8 bases; nucleotides outside the gene matches: 8. The CDR3 totals 15 residues. Germline V gene data show CDR1 as MRHNA and CDR2 as SNTAGT. Here the CDR3 reads CASSATSGRWDEQFF. CDR3 bases: TGTGCCAGCAGCGCGACTAGCGGGAGATGGGATGAGCAGTTCTTC.

This clonotype was recorded at least ten times. The gene calls are TRBV6-1 and TRBJ2-5, with 10 nucleotides matching TRBD1. Germline CDR1 MNHNS, CDR2 SASEGT. V was pared by 6 bases and J by 5 bases, with 6 bases of the junction left unmatched. The CDR3 has 14 residues. CDR3 sequence reads: CASSRGTGVETQYF. CDR3 DNA: TGTGCCAGCAGCCGCGGGACAGGGGTCGAGACCCAGTACTTC.

In DNA form, the CDR3 reads TGTGCCAGCAGTAGACAGGCTGGCACTGAAGCTTTCTTT. This codes for CASSRQAGTEAFF. This chain links TRBV6-1 with TRBJ1-1; D is perhaps TRBD1 (6 bases). Trimming cost V 5 bases and J 4 bases, with 11 bases left between them. Germline values: CDR1 MNHNS, CDR2 SASEGT. The CDR3 length is 13 residues.

The rearrangement uses TRBV5-1 and TRBJ2-7; 10 bases match TRBD2. The germline gives CDR1 SGHRS, CDR2 YFSETQ. CDR3 size: 17 residues. Trimming at V came to 0 bases and at J to 4 bases, leaving 10 bases not matched to a gene. CDR3 protein: CASSLAVLAGNLYEQYF. The DNA for the CDR3 is TGCGCCAGCAGCTTGGCCGTACTAGCGGGAAATTTGTACGAGCAGTACTTC.

The gene calls are TRBV20-1 and TRBJ1-1; 8 bases are a match to TRBD1. CDR1 is DFQATT and CDR2 is SNEGSKA in the germline V gene (reference sequence). The trim removed 5 bases at V and 4 bases at J, leaving 6 bases unmatched. This CDR3 contains 13 residues. CDR3 bases: TGCAGTGCTGGGCGGACAGGGACCACTGAAGCTTTCTTT. It is translated as CSAGRTGTTEAFF.

The genes are TRBV6-1 and TRBJ1-5; D call uncertain. The V gene lost 5 bases and the J gene lost 3 bases, with 11 bases spanning the gap. This CDR3 is 14 amino acids long. CDR1 is MNHNS, CDR2 SASEGT, per germline. CDR3 protein: CASSLSGFNQPQHF. DNA of the CDR3: TGTGCCAGCAGTCTTTCGGGGTTCAATCAGCCCCAGCATTTT.

This clonotype was recorded at least ten times. CDR3 DNA sequence: TGCAGTGCCCGGGGACAGGGTCCTGAAGCTTTCTTT. Amino acids: CSARGQGPEAFF. The chain uses TRBV20-1 and TRBJ1-1; 9 nucleotides align to TRBD1. Trimming at V came to 6 bases and at J to 6 bases, leaving 5 bases not matched to a gene. The CDR3 is 12 amino acids. Germline V gives CDR1 DFQATT, CDR2 SNEGSKA (reference sequence).

Ten or more counts support this clonotype. The chain recombines TRBV3-1 with TRBJ2-1; D gene unclear. V was shortened by 6 bases and J by 5 bases, with 5 bases between the two germline ends. Germline CDR1 and CDR2: LGHDT and YNNKEL (reference sequence). The CDR3 has 11 amino acids. CDR3 protein: CASRTDNEQFF. In nucleotides, the CDR3 is TGTGCCAGCAGGACTGACAATGAGCAGTTCTTC.

This clonotype was seen more than once but under ten times. The genes are TRBV7-9 and TRBJ1-2; 10 positions match TRBD1. The CDR3 runs to 15 residues. CDR1 and CDR2 (germline): SEHNR, FQNEAQ (reference sequence). V lost 4 bases, J lost 7 bases, and 9 bases stayed unmatched. CDR3 protein: CASSSGTGAESGYTF. The DNA for the CDR3 is TGTGCCAGCAGCTCAGGGACAGGGGCAGAAAGTGGCTACACCTTC.

This clonotype was observed a handful of times. J is TRBJ1-5 and V is TRBV20-1, with a tentative D call TRBD1 (5 bases). Germline lookup yields CDR1 DFQATT and CDR2 SNEGSKA (reference sequence). Trimming cost V 1 base and J 9 bases, with 10 bases left between them. The CDR3 is 12 amino acids. CDR3 loop: CSARVGDGPQHF. The CDR3 bases are TGCAGTGCTAGAGTAGGGGATGGGCCCCAGCATTTT.

This clonotype is a singleton in its sample. This rearrangement joins TRBV27 to TRBJ2-2; 8 nucleotides match TRBD1. Germline-derived CDR1 and CDR2 are MNHEY and SMNVEV (reference sequence). CDR3 length: 15 amino acids. Trimming cost V 3 bases and J 3 bases; bases outside gene matches: 3. DNA for the CDR3: TGTGCCAGCAGTTTCGGGGACAGGTACACCGGGGAGCTGTTTTTT. As protein: CASSFGDRYTGELFF.

This sequence joins TRBV11-3 and TRBJ1-1; D is unclear. Germline values: CDR1 SGHNT, CDR2 YENEEA. Trimming stripped 4 bases from V and 8 bases from J, with 14 bases between. The CDR3 runs to 13 residues. CDR3 DNA: TGTGCCAGCAGCTCCGGTTGGGGAACCGAAGCTTTCTTT. It specifies CASSSGWGTEAFF.

This clonotype has just a few counts. The chain employs TRBV24-1 and TRBJ2-2, with 7 bases fitting TRBD2. The junction had 4 bases not matched to a gene; V was cut back by 3 bases and J by 1 base. This CDR3 contains 16 residues. Germline CDR1 is KGHDR and CDR2 is SFDVKD. Written as DNA, the CDR3 is TGTGCCACCAGTGATCAGGGACTACAGAACACCGGGGAGCTGTTTTTT. Translation gives CATSDQGLQNTGELFF.

V usage is TRBV2 and J usage is TRBJ1-4, with D possibly matching TRBD1 (5 bases). This CDR3 comprises 13 residues. V lost 2 bases to trimming and J lost 8 bases, with 9 bases between them. The germline V gene has CDR1 SNHLY and CDR2 FYNNEI. The CDR3 is CASSEWAGEKLFF. The CDR3 DNA reads TGTGCCAGCAGTGAATGGGCAGGGGAAAAACTGTTTTTT.

This clonotype was seen ten or more times. The chain uses TRBV6-1 and TRBJ2-4; possibly TRBD1 or TRBD2 for D (6 bases each). The CDR3 consists of 14 residues. CDR1 and CDR2 (germline): MNHNS, SASEGT. Trimming pared 3 bases from V and 7 bases from J, leaving 13 bases between. CDR3 in amino acids: CASSDGGTINIQYF. The CDR3, as DNA: TGTGCCAGCAGTGATGGGGGGACAATTAACATTCAGTACTTC.

This clonotype was seen more than once but under ten times. The gene calls are TRBV5-1 and TRBJ2-7; D is possibly TRBD2 (5 bases). The CDR3 has 13 residues. The V gene lost 3 bases and the J gene lost 2 bases, with 9 bases spanning the gap. Germline loops: CDR1 SGHRS, CDR2 YFSETQ. CDR3 DNA sequence: TGCGCCAGCAGCTACGGGGTAACCTACGAGCAGTACTTC. This translates into CASSYGVTYEQYF.